This T cell receptor (beta chain) was recovered during a study of shared clonotypes between healthy human individuals. Each replicate PCR on the sorted subsets used about 220 ng DNA (roughly 27,000 T cell genomes). The method was immunoSEQ multiplex PCR; TCRdb's version includes in-frame clones alone and lacks a portion of them. The table shows about 2.4 million clones, with over 85% occurring only once. The CDR3 is 16 amino acids. The V end was cut by 4 bases, the J end by 2 bases, with 14 bases between. CDR1 and CDR2 (germline): KGHSH, LQKENI. The chain is built from TRBV18 and TRBJ2-2, with D perhaps TRBD2 (5 bases). Sequenced input: naive CD4+ T cells sorted from blood. Specified subset: CD45RA+ positively selected. The sequence came from a man younger than 35 in good health. DNA for the CDR3: TGTGCCAGCTCACATTTGAGAGGGCTAAACACCGGGGAGCTGTTTTTT. Protein sequence: CASSHLRGLNTGELFF.